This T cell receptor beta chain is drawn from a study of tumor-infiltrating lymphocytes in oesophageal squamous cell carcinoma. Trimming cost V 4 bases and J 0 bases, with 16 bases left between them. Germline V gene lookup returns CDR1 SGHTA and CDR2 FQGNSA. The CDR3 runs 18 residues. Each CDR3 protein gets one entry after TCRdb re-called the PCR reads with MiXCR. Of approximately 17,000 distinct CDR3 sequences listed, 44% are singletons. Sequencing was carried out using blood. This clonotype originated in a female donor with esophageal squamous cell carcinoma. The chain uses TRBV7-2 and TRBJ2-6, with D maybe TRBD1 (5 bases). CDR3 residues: CASSYPFGHHSGANVLTF. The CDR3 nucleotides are TGTGCCAGCAGCTACCCTTTTGGACACCACTCTGGGGCCAACGTCCTGACTTTC. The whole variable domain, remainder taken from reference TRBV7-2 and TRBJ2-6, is GAGVSQSPSNKVTEKGKDVELRCDPISGHTALYWYRQSLGQGLEFLIYFQGNSAPDKSGLPSDRFSAERTGGSVSTLTIQRTQQEDSAVYLCASSYPFGHHSGANVLTFGAGSRLTVL.